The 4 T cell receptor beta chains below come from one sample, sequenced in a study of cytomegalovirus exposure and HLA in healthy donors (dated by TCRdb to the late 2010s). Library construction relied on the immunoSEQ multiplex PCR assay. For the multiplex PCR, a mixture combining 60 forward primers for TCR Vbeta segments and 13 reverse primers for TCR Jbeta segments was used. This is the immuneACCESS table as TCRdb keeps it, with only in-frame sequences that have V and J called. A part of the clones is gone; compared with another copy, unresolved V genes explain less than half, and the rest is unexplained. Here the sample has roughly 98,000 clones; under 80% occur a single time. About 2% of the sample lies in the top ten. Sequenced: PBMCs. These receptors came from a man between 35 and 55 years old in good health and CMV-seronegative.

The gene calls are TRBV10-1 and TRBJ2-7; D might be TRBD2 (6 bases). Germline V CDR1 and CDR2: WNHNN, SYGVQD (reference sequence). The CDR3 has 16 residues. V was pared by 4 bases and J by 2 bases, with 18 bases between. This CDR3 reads CASSGSLGRETYEQYF. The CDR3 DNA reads TGCGCCAGCAGTGGCTCGCTTGGGCGGGAAACCTACGAGCAGTACTTC.

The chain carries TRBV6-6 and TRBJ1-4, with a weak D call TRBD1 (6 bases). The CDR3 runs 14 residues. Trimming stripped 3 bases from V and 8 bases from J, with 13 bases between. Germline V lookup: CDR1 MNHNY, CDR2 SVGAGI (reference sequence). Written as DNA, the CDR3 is TGTGCCAGCAGTTATTTGACAGGATCAGAAAAACTGTTTTTT. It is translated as CASSYLTGSEKLFF.

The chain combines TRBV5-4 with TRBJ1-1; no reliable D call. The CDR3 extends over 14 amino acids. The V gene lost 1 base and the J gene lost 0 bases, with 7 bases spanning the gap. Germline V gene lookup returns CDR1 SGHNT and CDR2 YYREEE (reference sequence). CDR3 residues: CASSLLGLNTEAFF. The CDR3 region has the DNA TGTGCCAGCAGCTTGCTGGGCTTGAACACTGAAGCTTTCTTT.

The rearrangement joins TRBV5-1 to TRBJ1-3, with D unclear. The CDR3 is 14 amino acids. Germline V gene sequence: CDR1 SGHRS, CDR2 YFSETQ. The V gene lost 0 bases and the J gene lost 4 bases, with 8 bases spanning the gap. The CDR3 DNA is TGCGCCAGCAGCTTGGCCGGGATAGGAAACACCATATATTTT. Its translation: CASSLAGIGNTIYF.